This T cell receptor delta chain was recovered during a study of Vδ1+ human thymocytes. Sequences come from RNA converted to cDNA by reverse transcription. CDR3 amplicons came from multiplex PCR with pooled V-gene forward and constant-region reverse primers. TCRdb re-analyzed the multiplex PCR reads via CATT. Altogether around 76,000 delta-chain clones are present, around 30% being singletons, with the ten largest covering under 0.3%. Points on this clone: The antigen is unknown.

Points from the study as a whole: Thymic TRG and TRD repertoires appeared highly polyclonal, with Gaussian CDR3 length distributions.

Germline V lookup: CDR1 TSWWSYY, CDR2 QGS. The V end lost 7 bases, the J end lost 1 base, and 25 bases lay between the germline ends. This CDR3 contains 18 residues. The receptor was derived from a boy younger than two who had congenital heart surgery. Source material: Vdelta1+ gamma-delta thymocytes from the thymus. As to subset: FACS-sorted CD3+ TCRalphabeta- TCRVdelta1+ TCRVdelta2- thymocytes. The chain joins TRDV1 to TRDJ1, with D unresolved. The CDR3 nucleotides read TGTGCTCTTGCTCCGGTGTATACTACTCCCGGTTGCACCGATAAACTCATCTTT. Translation gives CALAPVYTTPGCTDKLIF.